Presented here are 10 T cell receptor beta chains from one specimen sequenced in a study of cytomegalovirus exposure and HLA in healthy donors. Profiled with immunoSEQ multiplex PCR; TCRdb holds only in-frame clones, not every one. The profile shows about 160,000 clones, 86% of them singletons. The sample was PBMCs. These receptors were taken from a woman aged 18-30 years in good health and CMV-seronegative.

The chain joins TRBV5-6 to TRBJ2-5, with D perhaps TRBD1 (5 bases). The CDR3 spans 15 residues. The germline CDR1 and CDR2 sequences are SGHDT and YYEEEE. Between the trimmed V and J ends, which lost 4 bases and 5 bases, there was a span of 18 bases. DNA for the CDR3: TGTGCCAGCAGCACAGGCAGTTTAGGCATGGAGACCCAGTACTTC. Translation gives CASSTGSLGMETQYF. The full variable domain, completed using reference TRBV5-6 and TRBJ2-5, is DAGVTQSPTHLIKTRGQQVTLRCSPKSGHDTVSWYQQALGQGPQFIFQYYEEEERQRGNFPDRFSGHQFPNYSSELNVNALLLGDSALYLCASSTGSLGMETQYFGPGTRLLVL.

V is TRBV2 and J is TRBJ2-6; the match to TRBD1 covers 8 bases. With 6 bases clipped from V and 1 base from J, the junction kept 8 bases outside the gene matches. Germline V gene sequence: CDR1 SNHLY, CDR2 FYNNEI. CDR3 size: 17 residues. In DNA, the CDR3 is TGTGCCAGCAGGGGTCCAGGGGGCCTTTCTGGGGCCAACGTCCTGACTTTC. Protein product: CASRGPGGLSGANVLTF.

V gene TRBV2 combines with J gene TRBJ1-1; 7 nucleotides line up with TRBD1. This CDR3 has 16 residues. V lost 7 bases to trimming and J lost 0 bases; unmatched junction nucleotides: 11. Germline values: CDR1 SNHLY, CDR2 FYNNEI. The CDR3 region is CASIREQGQMNTEAFF. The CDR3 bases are TGTGCCAGCATTCGGGAACAGGGACAGATGAACACTGAAGCTTTCTTT.

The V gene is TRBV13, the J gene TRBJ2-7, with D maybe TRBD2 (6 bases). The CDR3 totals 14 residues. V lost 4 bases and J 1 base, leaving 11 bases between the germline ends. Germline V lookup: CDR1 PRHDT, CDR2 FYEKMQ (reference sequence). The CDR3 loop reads CASSWRGRSYEQYF. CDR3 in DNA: TGTGCCAGCAGCTGGAGGGGAAGGTCCTACGAGCAGTACTTC. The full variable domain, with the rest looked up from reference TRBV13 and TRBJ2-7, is AAGVIQSPRHLIKEKRETATLKCYPIPRHDTVYWYQQGPGQDPQFLISFYEKMQSDKGSIPDRFSAQQFSDYHSELNMSSLELGDSALYFCASSWRGRSYEQYFGPGTRLTVT.

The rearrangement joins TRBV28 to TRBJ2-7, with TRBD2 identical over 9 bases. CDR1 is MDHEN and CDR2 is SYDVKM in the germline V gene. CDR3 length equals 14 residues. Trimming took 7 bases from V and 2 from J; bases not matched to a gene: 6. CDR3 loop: CASIPSSGAYEQYF. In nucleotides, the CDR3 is TGTGCCAGCATTCCATCTAGCGGGGCCTACGAGCAGTACTTC.

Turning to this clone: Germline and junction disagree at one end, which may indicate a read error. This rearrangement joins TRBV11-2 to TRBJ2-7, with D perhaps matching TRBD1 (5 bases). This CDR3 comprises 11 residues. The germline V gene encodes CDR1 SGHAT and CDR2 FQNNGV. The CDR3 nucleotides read TGTGCCAGCAGCCCCGGGCAGGGTACCCACTTC. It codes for CASSPGQGTHF.

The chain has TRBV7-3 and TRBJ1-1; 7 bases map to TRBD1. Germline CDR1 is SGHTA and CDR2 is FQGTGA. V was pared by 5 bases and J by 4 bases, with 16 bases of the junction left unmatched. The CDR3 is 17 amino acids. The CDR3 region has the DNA TGTGCCAGCAGCCAAGGAGGGGGCGCCCGGATCGGCACTGAAGCTTTCTTT. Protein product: CASSQGGGARIGTEAFF.

The CDR3 DNA reads as TGCGCCAGCAGCCAACGCTTTATTCCCGAGACAGGGAGGAGTCCACCCCTCCACTTT. Amino acid sequence: CASSQRFIPETGRSPPLHF. The gene calls are TRBV4-1 and TRBJ1-6; TRBD1 agrees at 7 bases. The CDR3 covers 19 residues. Germline assignment: CDR1 MGHRA and CDR2 YSYEKL. The junction had 21 bases not matched to a gene; V was cut back by 2 bases and J by 11 bases.

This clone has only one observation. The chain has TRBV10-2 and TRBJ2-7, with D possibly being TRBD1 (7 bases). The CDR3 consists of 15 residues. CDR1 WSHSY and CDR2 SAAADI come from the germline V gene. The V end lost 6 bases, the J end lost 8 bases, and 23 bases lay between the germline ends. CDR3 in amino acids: CASRVRQGLGGQQYF. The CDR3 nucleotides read TGCGCCAGCAGAGTAAGACAGGGCCTAGGAGGGCAGCAGTACTTC.

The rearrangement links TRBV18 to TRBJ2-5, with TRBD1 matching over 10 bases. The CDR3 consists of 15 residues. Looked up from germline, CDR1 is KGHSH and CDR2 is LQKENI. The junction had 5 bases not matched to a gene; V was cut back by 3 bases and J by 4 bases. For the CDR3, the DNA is TGTGCCAGCTCACCGGGGACAGGGGATGGAGAGACCCAGTACTTC. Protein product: CASSPGTGDGETQYF.